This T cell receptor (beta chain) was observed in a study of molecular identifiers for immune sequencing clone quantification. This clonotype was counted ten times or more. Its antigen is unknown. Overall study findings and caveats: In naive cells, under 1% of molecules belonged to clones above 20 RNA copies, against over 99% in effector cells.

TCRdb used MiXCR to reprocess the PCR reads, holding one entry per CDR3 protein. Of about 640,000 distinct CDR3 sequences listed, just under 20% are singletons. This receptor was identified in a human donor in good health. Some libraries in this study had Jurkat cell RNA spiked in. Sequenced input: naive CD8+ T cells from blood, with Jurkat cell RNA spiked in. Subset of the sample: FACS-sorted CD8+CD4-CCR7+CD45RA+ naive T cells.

The CDR3 coding sequence is TGTGCCAGCAGCATGGGGACTAGCGTTTATGCAGATACGCAGTATTTT. This codes for CASSMGTSVYADTQYF. J is TRBJ2-3 and V is TRBV7-6, with 10 bases aligning to TRBD2. CDR1 and CDR2 (germline): SGHVS, FNYEAQ. V lost 5 bases, J lost 4 bases, and 9 bases stayed unmatched. The CDR3 is 16 residues long.